The clone carrying this T cell receptor beta chain is large within its sample. Its antigen remains unidentified. CDR1 MNHGY and CDR2 SAAAGT come from the germline V gene. This CDR3 is 16 amino acids long. Trimming removed 6 bases from V and 5 bases from J; junction bases left unmatched: 9. This specimen belongs to a study of circulating tumor DNA in untreated peripheral T-cell lymphoma. General study points: Baseline tissues yielded roughly 86% and baseline serum around 67% tumor-specific clonotype detection.

The assay was immunoSEQ multiplex PCR, and TCRdb's table has in-frame clones only and misses some. The data contain fewer than 8,000 clones, around 76% of them singletons. Tumor tissue was collected at baseline, before treatment began. J is TRBJ2-5 and V is TRBV6-8, with 13 bases that match TRBD2. The sequence came from a human donor with peripheral T-cell lymphoma. The specimen was tumor tissue. CDR3 DNA: TGTGCCAGCAGACCGGGACTAGCGGGATTAATGGAGACCCAGTACTTC. Amino acid sequence: CASRPGLAGLMETQYF.